One sample yielded the 14 T cell receptor beta chains listed below, sequenced in a study of glioma-infiltrating T cells after dendritic cell vaccination. The time point denotes: after dendritic cell vaccination, including at tumor progression/relapse. Sequenced by immunoSEQ multiplex PCR; TCRdb stores in-frame clones only, minus some. This table has fewer than 90,000 clones, roughly four fifths appearing once. The sequencing here drew on blood, taken after dendritic cell vaccination. The receptors come from a human donor with glioblastoma.

The chain combines TRBV10-3 with TRBJ1-2; perhaps TRBD1 as D (5 bases). The CDR3 runs 11 residues. Germline loops: CDR1 ENHRY, CDR2 SYGVKD. V was trimmed by 5 bases and J by 7 bases, leaving 8 bases between them. CDR3 bases: TGTGCCATCAGTCCGGGGGTTGGCTACACCTTC. It specifies CAISPGVGYTF.

The CDR3 here is CASSSGTGAENTEAFF. The CDR3 DNA reads TGTGCCAGCAGCTCCGGGACAGGGGCCGAGAACACTGAAGCTTTCTTT. The chain has TRBV5-4 and TRBJ1-1; 10 positions match TRBD1. CDR1 is SGHNT, CDR2 YYREEE, per germline (reference sequence). This CDR3 comprises 16 residues. V lost 3 bases to trimming and J lost 1 base; unmatched junction nucleotides: 6.

The CDR3: CASRSGFGEQYF. CDR3 sequence (DNA): TGTGCCAGCAGATCGGGGTTTGGCGAGCAGTACTTC. The V gene is TRBV25-1, the J gene TRBJ2-7; TRBD2 is a possible D gene (5 bases). Trimming left V 6 bases short and J 6 bases short, with 12 bases between. Germline values: CDR1 MGHDK, CDR2 SYGVNS. The CDR3 spans 12 residues.

CDR3 coding DNA: TGTGCCAGCAGCCTAACTTCCCGTCTCTTGCAAGATAGCAATCAGCCCCAGCATTTT. This encodes CASSLTSRLLQDSNQPQHF. This sequence joins TRBV21-1 and TRBJ1-5. TRBV21-1 is a documented pseudogene. The CDR3 runs to 19 residues.

This clone appeared a single time. CDR3 residues: CASSGGQMIETQYF. CDR3 DNA: TGTGCCAGCAGCGGGGGACAGATGATAGAGACCCAGTACTTC. The rearrangement uses TRBV9 and TRBJ2-5, with 7 nucleotides matching TRBD1. Trimming took 3 bases from V and 4 from J; bases not matched to a gene: 6. The germline V gene encodes CDR1 SGDLS and CDR2 YYNGEE. CDR3 size: 14 residues.

The rearrangement links TRBV6-5 to TRBJ1-1; D ambiguous. CDR3 length: 12 amino acids. Germline CDR1 is MNHEY and CDR2 is SVGAGI. Trimming stripped 5 bases from V and 0 bases from J, with 4 bases between. The CDR3 spells CASSHMNTEAFF. CDR3 DNA: TGTGCCAGCAGTCACATGAACACTGAAGCTTTCTTT.

This clone was seen more than once but under ten times. The CDR3 is CASSGGTFSGNTIYF. CDR3 DNA sequence: TGTGCCAGTAGTGGCGGGACCTTCTCTGGAAACACCATATATTTT. This chain uses TRBV19 with TRBJ1-3; weak D call: TRBD1 (5 bases). Germline CDR1 is LNHDA and CDR2 is SQIVND (reference sequence). Between the trimmed V and J ends, which lost 5 bases and 0 bases, there was a span of 11 bases. The CDR3 runs to 15 residues.

The genes are TRBV15 and TRBJ2-7; D ambiguous. CDR3 size: 15 residues. From germline, CDR1 is LNHNV and CDR2 YYDKDF (reference sequence). V was pared by 1 base and J by 2 bases, with 12 bases between. The CDR3 region is CATSRGEERTYEQYF. The CDR3 nucleotides read TGTGCCACCAGCAGAGGCGAGGAACGGACCTACGAGCAGTACTTC. The variable domain in full, completed from reference TRBV15 and TRBJ2-7, reads DAMVIQNPRYQVTQFGKPVTLSCSQTLNHNVMYWYQQKSSQAPKLLFHYYDKDFNNEADTPDNFQSRRPNTSFCFLDIRSPGLGDTAMYLCATSRGEERTYEQYFGPGTRLTVT.

The chain is built from TRBV7-8 and TRBJ1-6; 10 bases line up with TRBD1. The V gene end was trimmed by 5 bases and the J gene end by 4 bases; junction bases not matched to a gene: 2. Germline values: CDR1 SGHVS, CDR2 FQNEAQ. The CDR3 loop spans 15 amino acids. The CDR3 DNA reads TGTGCCAGCAGCGGGACAGGGGCGTATAATTCACCCCTCCACTTT. Protein: CASSGTGAYNSPLHF.

The chain couples TRBV11-3 to TRBJ2-5; 9 positions match TRBD2. The V and J ends lost 8 bases and 6 bases, in that order; junction bases with no gene match: 10. The CDR3 consists of 14 residues. Germline V gene data show CDR1 as SGHNT and CDR2 as YENEEA. The CDR3, as DNA: TGTGCCAGCTCCCCTAGCAGCGGGGGGAAGACCCAGTACTTC. As protein: CASSPSSGGKTQYF.

The V and J genes are TRBV7-8 and TRBJ1-1; 11 bases agree with TRBD1. The germline CDR1 and CDR2 sequences are SGHVS and FQNEAQ. V trimming: 5 bases; J trimming: 0 bases; junction bases outside the gene matches: 11. This CDR3 has 18 residues. DNA for the CDR3: TGTGCCAGCAGCACCCCCGGGACAGGGGGTTCTTTGAACACTGAAGCTTTCTTT. Protein sequence: CASSTPGTGGSLNTEAFF.

The V gene is TRBV2, the J gene TRBJ1-2; tentatively, D is TRBD1 (5 bases). Looked up from germline, CDR1 is SNHLY and CDR2 is FYNNEI. The CDR3 has 13 amino acids. Trimming stripped 3 bases from V and 6 bases from J, with 11 bases between. The CDR3 region is CASSDNTGNGYTF. DNA of the CDR3: TGTGCCAGCAGTGATAACACAGGCAATGGCTACACCTTC.

J is TRBJ2-7 and V is TRBV7-9; tentative D call: TRBD2 (5 bases). Trimming pared 4 bases from V and 0 bases from J, leaving 10 bases between. The CDR3 length is 14 residues. Looked up from germline, CDR1 is SEHNR and CDR2 is FQNEAQ (reference sequence). The CDR3 loop is CASSSSGISYEQYF. CDR3 coding DNA: TGTGCCAGCAGCTCATCCGGGATCTCCTACGAGCAGTACTTC.

The chain joins TRBV6-5 to TRBJ2-2, with TRBD1 identical over 7 bases. V shed 4 bases and J 6 bases; nucleotides not matched to a gene: 8. Germline CDR1 is MNHEY and CDR2 is SVGAGI. This CDR3 is 15 amino acids long. DNA for the CDR3: TGTGCCAGCAGTTGGGGACAGCCCCCTGCCGGGGAGCTGTTTTTT. Translated, it gives CASSWGQPPAGELFF.